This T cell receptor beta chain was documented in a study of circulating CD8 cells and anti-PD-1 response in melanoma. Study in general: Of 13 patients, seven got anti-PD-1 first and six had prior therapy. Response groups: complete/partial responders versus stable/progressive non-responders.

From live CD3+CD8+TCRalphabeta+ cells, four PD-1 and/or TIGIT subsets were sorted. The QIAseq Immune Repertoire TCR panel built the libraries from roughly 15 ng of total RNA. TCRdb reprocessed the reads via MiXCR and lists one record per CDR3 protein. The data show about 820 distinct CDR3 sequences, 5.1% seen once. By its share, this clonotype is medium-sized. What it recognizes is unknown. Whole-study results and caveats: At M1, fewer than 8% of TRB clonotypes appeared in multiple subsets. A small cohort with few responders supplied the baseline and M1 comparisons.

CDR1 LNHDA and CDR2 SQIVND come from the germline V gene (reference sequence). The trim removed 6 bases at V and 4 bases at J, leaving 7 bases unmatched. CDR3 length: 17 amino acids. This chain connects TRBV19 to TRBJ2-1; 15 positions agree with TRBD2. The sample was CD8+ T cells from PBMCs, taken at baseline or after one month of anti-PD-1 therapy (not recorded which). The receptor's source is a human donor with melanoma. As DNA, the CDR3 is TGTGCCAGTAGGGGACTAGCGGGGGGCGGCGTATACAATGAGCAGTTCTTC. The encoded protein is CASRGLAGGGVYNEQFF.